This T cell receptor (beta chain) was captured by sequencing in a study of T cells in Graves' hyperthyroidism and ophthalmopathy. Amplification yielded TCR beta CDR3 regions, with RNA transcripts as the source. A set of HTBI primers served as the primers for a first-round RT-PCR of the TCR CDR3. One entry per CDR3 protein results from TCRdb running MiXCR on the multiplex PCR reads. The sample lists about 600,000 distinct CDR3 sequences, roughly 16% occurring once. Sequencing was carried out using blood. This TCR was recovered from a woman aged 40-49 years with Graves' ophthalmopathy.

The CDR3 is CSVAPGSNQPQHF. The CDR3 region has the DNA TGCAGCGTTGCGCCAGGTAGCAATCAGCCCCAGCATTTT. V is TRBV29-1 and J is TRBJ1-5; D is unresolved. Germline CDR1 is SQVTM and CDR2 is ANQGSEA. This CDR3 region has 13 residues. The germline V and J ends were trimmed by 4 bases and 0 bases, with 7 bases remaining between them.